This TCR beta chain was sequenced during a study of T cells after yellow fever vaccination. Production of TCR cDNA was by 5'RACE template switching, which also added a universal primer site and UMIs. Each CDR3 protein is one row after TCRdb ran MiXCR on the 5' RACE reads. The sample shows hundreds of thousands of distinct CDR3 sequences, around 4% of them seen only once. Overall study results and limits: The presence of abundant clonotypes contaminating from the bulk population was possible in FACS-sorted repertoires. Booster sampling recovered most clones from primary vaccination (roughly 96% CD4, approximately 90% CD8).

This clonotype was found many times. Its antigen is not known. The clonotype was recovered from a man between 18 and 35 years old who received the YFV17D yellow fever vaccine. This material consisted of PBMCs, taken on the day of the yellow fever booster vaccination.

The CDR3 here is CASSYLRASEAFF. The CDR3 DNA reads TGTGCCAGCAGTTACCTTCGGGCATCCGAAGCTTTCTTT. The chain has TRBV6-6 and TRBJ1-1; no firm D call. Germline loops: CDR1 MNHNY, CDR2 SVGAGI (reference sequence). The V end lost 2 bases, the J end lost 8 bases, and 12 bases lay between the germline ends. The CDR3 extends over 13 amino acids.